The 6 T cell receptor beta chains below come from one sample, sequenced in a study of PD-1 blockade in classical Hodgkin lymphoma. Time point noted: cycle 4 day 1 (C4D1), after 6 weeks of nivolumab. Brentuximab vedotin exposure varied, and every patient relapsed after autologous stem cell transplantation. Generated by immunoSEQ multiplex PCR, the TCRdb table keeps only in-frame clones and is missing some. The sample has 19,000 or so clones, approximately 80% seen once. The specimen was peripheral blood mononuclear cells (PBMCs), collected before the fourth cycle of nivolumab. The receptors derive from a human donor with classical Hodgkin lymphoma.

This sequence joins TRBV27 and TRBJ2-4; 7 nucleotides agree with TRBD1. In germline, CDR1 is MNHEY, CDR2 SMNVEV (reference sequence). The CDR3 is 11 amino acids. After removal of 8 bases from V and 6 bases from J, the junction contained 1 base not matched to a gene. The CDR3 protein is CASGTVNIQYF. The CDR3 region has the DNA TGTGCCAGCGGGACAGTAAACATTCAGTACTTC.

This clone was seen a handful of times. The chain couples TRBV11-3 to TRBJ1-2; 8 bases line up with TRBD1. CDR1 is SGHNT, CDR2 YENEEA, per germline. J lost 2 bases, V lost 10 bases, and 6 bases had no gene match. CDR3 size: 13 residues. CDR3 DNA: TGTGCCATCCCGGACAGGGAAAACTATGGCTACACCTTC. It yields the protein CAIPDRENYGYTF.

CDR3 DNA sequence: TGCGCCAGCAGCTTGGTGACGGGACAGGTCAACACTGAAGCTTTCTTT. Encoded protein: CASSLVTGQVNTEAFF. This chain joins TRBV5-1 and TRBJ1-1; TRBD1 matches at 8 bases. With 0 bases clipped from V and 2 bases from J, the junction kept 6 bases outside the gene matches. CDR1 is SGHRS and CDR2 is YFSETQ in the germline V gene. This CDR3 spans 16 amino acids.

The V call is TRBV7-2, the J call TRBJ1-1; D is uncertain. The V gene's germline CDR1 is SGHTA and CDR2 FQGNSA. Trimming took 3 bases from V and 6 from J, leaving 11 bases between them. The CDR3 contains 13 residues. CDR3 bases: TGTGCCAGCAGCTTCTGGTCCGGGGCTGAAGCTTTCTTT. This encodes CASSFWSGAEAFF.

This clone was detected a few times. The V call is TRBV5-1, the J call TRBJ2-7, with TRBD2 identical over 7 bases. Trimming cost V 4 bases and J 3 bases; bases outside gene matches: 4. The CDR3 is 13 amino acids. CDR1 is SGHRS and CDR2 is YFSETQ in the germline V gene. The CDR3 bases are TGCGCCAGCAGCGCGGGAGTTCGCTACGAGCAGTACTTC. Translating gives CASSAGVRYEQYF.

The chain has TRBV7-3 and TRBJ2-2, with a weak D call TRBD1 (5 bases). Trimming shortened V by 5 bases and J by 6 bases, and 13 bases separated the two germline ends. Germline V lookup: CDR1 SGHTA, CDR2 FQGTGA. The CDR3 consists of 14 residues. The CDR3 DNA follows: TGTGCCAGCAGCGAACAGGTTACCTCCGGGGAGCTGTTTTTT. Amino acids: CASSEQVTSGELFF.